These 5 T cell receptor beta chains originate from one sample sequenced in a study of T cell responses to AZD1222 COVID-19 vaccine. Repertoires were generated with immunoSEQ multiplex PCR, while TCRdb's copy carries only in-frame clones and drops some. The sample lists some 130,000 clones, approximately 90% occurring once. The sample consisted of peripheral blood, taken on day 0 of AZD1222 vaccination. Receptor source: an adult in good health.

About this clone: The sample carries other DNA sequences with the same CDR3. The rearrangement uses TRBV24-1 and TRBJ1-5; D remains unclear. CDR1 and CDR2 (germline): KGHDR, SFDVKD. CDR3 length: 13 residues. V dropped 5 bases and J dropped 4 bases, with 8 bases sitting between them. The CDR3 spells CATSGTLNQPQHF. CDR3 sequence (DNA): TGTGCCACCAGTGGGACCTTAAATCAGCCCCAGCATTTT.

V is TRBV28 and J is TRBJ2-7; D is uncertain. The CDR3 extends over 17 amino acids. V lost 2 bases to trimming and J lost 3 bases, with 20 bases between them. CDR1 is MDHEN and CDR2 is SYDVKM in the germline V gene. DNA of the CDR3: TGTGCCAGCAGTTTAGTATTCGGGTTTGGGGTGGTCTACGAGCAGTACTTC. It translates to CASSLVFGFGVVYEQYF.

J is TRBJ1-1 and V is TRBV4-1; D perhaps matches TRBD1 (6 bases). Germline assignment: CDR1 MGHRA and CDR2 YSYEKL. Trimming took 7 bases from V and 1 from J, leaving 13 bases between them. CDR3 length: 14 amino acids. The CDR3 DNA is TGCGCCAGCAAAGGGGGAGTTTGGAACACTGAAGCTTTCTTT. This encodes CASKGGVWNTEAFF.

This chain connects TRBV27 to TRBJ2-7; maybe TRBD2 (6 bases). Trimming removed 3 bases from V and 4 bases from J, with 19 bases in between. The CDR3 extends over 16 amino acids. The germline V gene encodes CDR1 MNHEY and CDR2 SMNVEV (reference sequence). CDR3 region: CASSFRGTFQKYEQYF. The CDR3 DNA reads TGTGCCAGCAGTTTCCGTGGGACTTTCCAAAAGTACGAGCAGTACTTC.

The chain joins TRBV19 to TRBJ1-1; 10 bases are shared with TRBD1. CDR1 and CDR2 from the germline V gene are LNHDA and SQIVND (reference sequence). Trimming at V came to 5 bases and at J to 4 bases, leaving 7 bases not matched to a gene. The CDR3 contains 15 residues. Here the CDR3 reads CASSPNGQGVTEAFF. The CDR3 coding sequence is TGTGCCAGTAGTCCCAATGGACAGGGGGTCACTGAAGCTTTCTTT.